This T cell receptor beta chain was sequenced in a study of monozygotic twins with inflammatory bowel disease. TCRdb re-called the 5' RACE reads and gives one entry per CDR3 protein, without DNA. This sample contains approximately 150,000 distinct CDR3 sequences. Sequenced material: blood. The TCR sequence derives from a human donor with ulcerative colitis or Crohn's disease, or a healthy co-twin of an affected twin (not recorded which).

This CDR3 is CASGFLYGQYF. The chain joins TRBV27 to TRBJ2-7. Per germline, CDR1 MNHEY and CDR2 SMNVEV (reference sequence). The CDR3 has 11 amino acids.